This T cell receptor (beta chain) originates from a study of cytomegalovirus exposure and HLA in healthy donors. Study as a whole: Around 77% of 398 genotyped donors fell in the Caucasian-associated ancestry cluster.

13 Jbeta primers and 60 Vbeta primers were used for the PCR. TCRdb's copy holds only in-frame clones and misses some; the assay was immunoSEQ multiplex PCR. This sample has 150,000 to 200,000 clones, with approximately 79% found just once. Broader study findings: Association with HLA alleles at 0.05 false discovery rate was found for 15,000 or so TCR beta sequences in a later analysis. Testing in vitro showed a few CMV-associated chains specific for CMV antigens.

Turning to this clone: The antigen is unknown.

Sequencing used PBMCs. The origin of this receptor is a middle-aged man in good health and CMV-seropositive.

The CDR3 DNA is TGTGCCAGCAGCCTTGGGGGCAGGGAAGAGACCCAGTACTTC. Translating it yields CASSLGGREETQYF. V and J are TRBV4-2 and TRBJ2-5, with D tentatively TRBD1 (6 bases). V was cut by 4 bases and J by 3 bases, with 12 bases left in between. This CDR3 has 14 residues. CDR1 is LGHNA and CDR2 is YNFKEQ in the germline V gene.